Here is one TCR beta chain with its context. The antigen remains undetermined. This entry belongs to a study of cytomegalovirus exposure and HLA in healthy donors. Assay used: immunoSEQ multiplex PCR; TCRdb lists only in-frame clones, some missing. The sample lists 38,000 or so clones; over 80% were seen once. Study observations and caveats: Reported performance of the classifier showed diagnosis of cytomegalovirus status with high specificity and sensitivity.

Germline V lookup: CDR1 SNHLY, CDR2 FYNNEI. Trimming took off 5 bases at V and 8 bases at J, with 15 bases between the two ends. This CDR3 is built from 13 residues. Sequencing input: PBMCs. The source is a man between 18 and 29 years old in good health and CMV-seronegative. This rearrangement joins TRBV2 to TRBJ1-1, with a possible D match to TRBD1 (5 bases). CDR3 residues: CASSNGWGGEAFF. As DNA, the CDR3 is TGTGCCAGCAGTAACGGATGGGGGGGAGAAGCTTTCTTT.